Presented here are 4 T cell receptor beta chains from one specimen sequenced in a study of Ad26.COV2.S vaccination and SARS-CoV-2 variants. Treatment indicated: around 19 received Ad26.COV2.S at low or high dose, single or two shots; 5 received placebo; per-sample allocation not given. Sampling happened 63 days after the first vaccine or placebo injection. Only in-frame clones appear in the TCRdb table, and some are missing; sequencing was by immunoSEQ multiplex PCR. The sample includes some 320,000 clones, 85% of them seen just once. This specimen was peripheral blood, taken in a trial of Ad26.COV2.S vaccine versus placebo. These receptors all stem from a person aged 18 to 59 who received the Ad26.COV2.S COVID-19 vaccine or a placebo.

J is TRBJ2-7 and V is TRBV5-1, with D tentatively TRBD2 (6 bases). This CDR3 contains 15 residues. Between the trimmed V and J ends, which lost 0 bases and 6 bases, there was a span of 16 bases. Per germline, CDR1 SGHRS and CDR2 YFSETQ. The CDR3 region has the DNA TGCGCCAGCAGCTTGGATTACGAGGAGGGCTTCGAGCAGTACTTC. It yields the protein CASSLDYEEGFEQYF.

V and J are TRBV3-1 (or the pseudogene TRBV3-2) and TRBJ1-2; D possibly corresponds to TRBD1 (5 bases). CDR3 length: 13 residues. CDR1 LGHDT and CDR2 YNNKEL come from the germline V gene (reference sequence). Trimming removed 4 bases at V and 5 bases at J, with 11 bases between. CDR3 bases: TGTGCCAGCAGCCTCCTCGGGGGGTATGGCTACACCTTC. As protein: CASSLLGGYGYTF.

This clone was detected a few times. This chain links TRBV7-8 with TRBJ2-7; 9 bases are shared with TRBD1. The CDR3 extends over 15 amino acids. V shed 0 bases, J shed 7 bases, and the junction held 7 bases outside the gene matches. CDR1 is SGHVS and CDR2 is FQNEAQ in the germline V gene. CDR3 region: CASSLAGTGLREQYF. The CDR3 coding sequence is TGTGCCAGCAGCTTAGCGGGGACAGGGTTAAGGGAGCAGTACTTC. The full variable domain, in which reference TRBV7-8 and TRBJ2-7 provide the parts outside the CDR3, is GAGVSQSPRYKVAKRGQDVALRCDPISGHVSLFWYQQALGQGPEFLTYFQNEAQLDKSGLPSDRFFAERPEGSVSTLKIQRTQQEDSAVYLCASSLAGTGLREQYFGPGTRLTVT.

On this clone: This sample also contains other DNA sequences that code for the same CDR3. The rearrangement uses TRBV5-1 and TRBJ2-2; D is ambiguous. The CDR3 runs to 14 residues. CDR1 and CDR2 from the germline V gene are SGHRS and YFSETQ. V was cut by 0 bases and J by 8 bases, with 11 bases left in between. The CDR3 DNA is TGCGCCAGCAGCTTGGCCTCGGGCGCGGGGGAGCTGTTTTTT. It translates to CASSLASGAGELFF.